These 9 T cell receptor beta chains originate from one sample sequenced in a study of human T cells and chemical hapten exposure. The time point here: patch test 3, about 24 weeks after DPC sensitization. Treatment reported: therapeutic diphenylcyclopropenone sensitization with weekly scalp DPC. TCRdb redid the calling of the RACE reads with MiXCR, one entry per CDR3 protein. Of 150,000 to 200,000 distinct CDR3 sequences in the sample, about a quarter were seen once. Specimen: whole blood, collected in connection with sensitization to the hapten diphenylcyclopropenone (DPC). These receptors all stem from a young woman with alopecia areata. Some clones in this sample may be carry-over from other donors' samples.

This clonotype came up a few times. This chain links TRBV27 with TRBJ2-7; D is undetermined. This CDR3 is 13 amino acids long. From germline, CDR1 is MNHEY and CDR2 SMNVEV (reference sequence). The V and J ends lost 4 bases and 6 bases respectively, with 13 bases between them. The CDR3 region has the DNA TGTGCCAGCAGTTCCTCCCCCTCGAGCGAGCAGTACTTC. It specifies CASSSSPSSEQYF.

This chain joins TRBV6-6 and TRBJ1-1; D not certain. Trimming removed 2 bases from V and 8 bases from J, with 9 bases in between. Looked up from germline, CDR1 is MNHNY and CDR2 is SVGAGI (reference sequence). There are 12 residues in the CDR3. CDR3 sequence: CASSYESVEAFF. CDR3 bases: TGTGCCAGCAGTTACGAGAGCGTAGAAGCTTTCTTT.

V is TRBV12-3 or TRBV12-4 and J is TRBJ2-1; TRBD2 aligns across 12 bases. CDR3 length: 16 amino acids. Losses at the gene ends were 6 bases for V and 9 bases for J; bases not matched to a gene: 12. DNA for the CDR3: TGTGCCAGCAGCCGCGGACTAGCGGGACCGGTCAGTGAGCAGTTCTTC. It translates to CASSRGLAGPVSEQFF.

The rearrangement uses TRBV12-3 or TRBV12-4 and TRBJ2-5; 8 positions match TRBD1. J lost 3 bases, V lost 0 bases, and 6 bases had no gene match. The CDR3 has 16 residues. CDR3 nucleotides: TGTGCCAGCAGTTTAGCGCTGGACAGGGTGGAAGAGACCCAGTACTTC. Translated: CASSLALDRVEETQYF.

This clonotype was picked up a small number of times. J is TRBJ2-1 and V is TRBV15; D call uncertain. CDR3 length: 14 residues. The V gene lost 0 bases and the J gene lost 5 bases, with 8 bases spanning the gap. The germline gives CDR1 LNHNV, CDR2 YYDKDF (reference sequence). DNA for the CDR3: TGTGCCACCAGCAGAGATTTCCCAAACAATGAGCAGTTCTTC. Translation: CATSRDFPNNEQFF.

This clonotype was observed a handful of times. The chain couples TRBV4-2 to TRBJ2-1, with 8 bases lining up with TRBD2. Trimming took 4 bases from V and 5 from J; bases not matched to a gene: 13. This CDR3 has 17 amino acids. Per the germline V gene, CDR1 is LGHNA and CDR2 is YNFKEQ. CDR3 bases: TGTGCCAGCAGCCGAGGGGGGACCGGGACTAGTCACAATGAGCAGTTCTTC. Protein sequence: CASSRGGTGTSHNEQFF.

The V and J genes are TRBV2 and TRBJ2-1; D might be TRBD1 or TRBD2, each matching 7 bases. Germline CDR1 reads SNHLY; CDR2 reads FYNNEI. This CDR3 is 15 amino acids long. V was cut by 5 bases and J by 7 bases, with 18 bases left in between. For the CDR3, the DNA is TGTGCCAGCAGTCCCAGGGGGGGGGGCACGAATGAGCAGTTCTTC. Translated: CASSPRGGGTNEQFF.

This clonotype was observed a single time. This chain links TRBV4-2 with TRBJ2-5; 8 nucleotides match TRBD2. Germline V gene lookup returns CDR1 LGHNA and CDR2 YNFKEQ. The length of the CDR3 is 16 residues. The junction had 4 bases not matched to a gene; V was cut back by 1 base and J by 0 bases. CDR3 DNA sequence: TGTGCCAGCAGCCAAGTAGGCGGGAGGTACCAAGAGACCCAGTACTTC. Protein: CASSQVGGRYQETQYF.

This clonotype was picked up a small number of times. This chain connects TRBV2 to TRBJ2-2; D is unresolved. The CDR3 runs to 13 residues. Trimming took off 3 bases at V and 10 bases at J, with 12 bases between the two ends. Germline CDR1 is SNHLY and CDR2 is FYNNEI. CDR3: CASSEAVGVELFF. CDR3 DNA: TGTGCCAGCAGTGAGGCCGTAGGAGTGGAGCTGTTTTTT.